This T cell receptor (beta chain) was captured by sequencing in a study of T cells in Graves' hyperthyroidism and ophthalmopathy. This clonotype was seen more than once but under ten times. TCR beta CDR3 region amplification was performed from RNA transcripts. When the TCR CDR3 underwent first-round RT-PCR, the HTBI primer set was used. One entry per CDR3 protein, called by TCRdb with MiXCR from the multiplex PCR reads. The sample lists about 410,000 distinct CDR3 sequences, roughly 15% occurring once. The CDR3 contains 13 residues. Germline loops: CDR1 MNHNS, CDR2 SASEGT. Trimming cost V 10 bases and J 7 bases, with 20 bases left between them. Researchers barred patients who had uncontrolled infection, other autoimmune disease, pregnancy or lactation.

Sequenced sample: blood. The rearrangement links TRBV6-1 to TRBJ2-7; a weak D match, TRBD2 (6 bases). The TCR comes from a man aged 18 to 30 with Graves' ophthalmopathy. DNA for the CDR3: TGTGCCACCACCCTCTCGGGGAGGCGGGAGCAGTACTTC. Encoded protein: CATTLSGRREQYF.